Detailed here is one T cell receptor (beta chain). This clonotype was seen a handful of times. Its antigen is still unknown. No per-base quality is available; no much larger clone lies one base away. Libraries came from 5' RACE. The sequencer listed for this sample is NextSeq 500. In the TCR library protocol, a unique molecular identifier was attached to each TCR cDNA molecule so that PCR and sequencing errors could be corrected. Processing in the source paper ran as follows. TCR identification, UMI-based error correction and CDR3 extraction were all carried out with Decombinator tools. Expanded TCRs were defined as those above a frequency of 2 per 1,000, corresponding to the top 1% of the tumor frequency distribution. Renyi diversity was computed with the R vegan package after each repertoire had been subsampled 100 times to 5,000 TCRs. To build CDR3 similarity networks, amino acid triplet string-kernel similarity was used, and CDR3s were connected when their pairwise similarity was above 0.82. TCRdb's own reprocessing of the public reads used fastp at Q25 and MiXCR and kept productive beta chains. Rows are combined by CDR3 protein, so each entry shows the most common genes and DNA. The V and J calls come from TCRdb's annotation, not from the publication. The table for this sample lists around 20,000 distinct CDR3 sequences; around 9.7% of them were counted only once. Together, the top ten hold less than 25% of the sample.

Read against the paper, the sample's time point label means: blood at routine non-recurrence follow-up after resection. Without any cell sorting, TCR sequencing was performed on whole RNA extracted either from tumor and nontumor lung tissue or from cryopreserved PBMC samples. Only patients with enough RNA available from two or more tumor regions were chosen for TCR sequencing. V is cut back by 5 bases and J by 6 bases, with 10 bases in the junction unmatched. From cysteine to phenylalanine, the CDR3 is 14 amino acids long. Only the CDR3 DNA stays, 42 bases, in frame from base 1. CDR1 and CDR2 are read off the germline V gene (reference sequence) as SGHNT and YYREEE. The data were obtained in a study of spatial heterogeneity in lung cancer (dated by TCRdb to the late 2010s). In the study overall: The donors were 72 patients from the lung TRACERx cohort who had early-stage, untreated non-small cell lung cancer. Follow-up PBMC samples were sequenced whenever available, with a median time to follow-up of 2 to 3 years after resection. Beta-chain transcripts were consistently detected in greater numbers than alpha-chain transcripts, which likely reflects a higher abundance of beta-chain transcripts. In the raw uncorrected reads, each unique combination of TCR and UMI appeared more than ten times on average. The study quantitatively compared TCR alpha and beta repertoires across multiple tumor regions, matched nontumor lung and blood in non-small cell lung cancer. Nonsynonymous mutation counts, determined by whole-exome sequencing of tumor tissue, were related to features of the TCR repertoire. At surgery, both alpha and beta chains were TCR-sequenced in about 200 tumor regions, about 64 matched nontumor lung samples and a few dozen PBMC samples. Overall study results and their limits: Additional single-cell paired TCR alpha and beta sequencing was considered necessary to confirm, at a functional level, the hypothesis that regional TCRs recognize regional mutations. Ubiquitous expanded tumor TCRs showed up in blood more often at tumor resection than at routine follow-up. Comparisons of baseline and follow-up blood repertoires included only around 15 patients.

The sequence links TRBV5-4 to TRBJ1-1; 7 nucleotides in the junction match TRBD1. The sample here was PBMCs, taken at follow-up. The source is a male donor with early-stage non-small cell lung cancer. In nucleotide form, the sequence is TGTGCCAGCAGTTCCGAACAGGGGAGTGCTGAAGCTTTCTTT. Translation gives CASSSEQGSAEAFF.